This TCR beta chain was sequenced for a study of PD-L1 blockade in urothelial cancer. Study at large: Starting around 2014, patients were given atezolizumab (1,200 mg intravenously every 3 weeks). Researchers looked at the blood 3 weeks (second dose) and 6 weeks after treatment began.

The time point here: pretreatment peripheral blood. The study collected 1 to 8 samples per patient, pretreatment and on-treatment. Some clones are missing from TCRdb's copy, which holds only in-frame ones; the method was immunoSEQ multiplex PCR. The sample holds tens of thousands of clones; 70% to 90% are singletons and the top ten take approximately 14%. This CDR3 is 18 amino acids long. The V and J ends lost 1 base and 2 bases, in that order; junction bases with no gene match: 5. Germline CDR1 MGHRA, CDR2 YSYEKL. The V and J genes are TRBV4-1 and TRBJ2-1; TRBD2 agrees at 13 bases. This sequence originates from a man aged 55-75 years with urothelial cancer. The sequencing used PBMCs, collected around atezolizumab (anti-PD-L1) treatment. The CDR3 nucleotides are TGCGCCAGCAGCCAAGGACTAGCGGGAGGCCCCACCTACAATGAGCAGTTCTTC. It encodes CASSQGLAGGPTYNEQFF.